This entry describes one T cell receptor beta chain. The sample is drawn from a study of identical twins. Trimming took off 3 bases at V and 13 bases at J, with 13 bases between the two ends. The CDR3 loop spans 12 amino acids. CDR1 is SNHLY, CDR2 FYNNEI, per germline. TCRdb ran MiXCR on the 5' RACE reads and lists one entry per CDR3 protein. The table lists more than 600,000 distinct CDR3 sequences, 18% of them singletons. This sample also belongs to another study, concerning T cells expressing NK-cell markers. As that report states: HCMV specificity of expanded NKG2C+ T cell clones remained unclear.

V is TRBV2 and J is TRBJ2-1; no clear D. The sequencing input was PBMCs. This clonotype originated in a woman under 30 in good health. This chain's CDR3 is CASSEEFHSQFF. CDR3 DNA: TGTGCCAGCAGTGAGGAGTTCCACTCCCAGTTCTTC. Based on the CDR3 plus reference TRBV2 and TRBJ2-1, the full variable domain is EPEVTQTPSHQVTQMGQEVILRCVPISNHLYFYWYRQILGQKVEFLVSFYNNEISEKSEIFDDQFSVERPDGSNFTLKIRSTKLEDSAMYFCASSEEFHSQFFGPGTRLTVL.